This TCR beta chain was found in a study of shared clonotypes between healthy human individuals. Study-wide context: The cohort comprised a couple of women and a few men. Their ages spanned 18 to 49 years. CD4 naive and memory got three plates each, CD8 naive two, CD8 memory one.

Notes on the study in general: Sharing across four donors was seen in roughly 5% of naive CD4 clonotypes. Larger estimated richness was generally recorded for naive subsets relative to memory subsets.

The table came from immunoSEQ multiplex PCR; TCRdb's copy has only in-frame clones and leaves some out. The repertoire holds 2 million to 2.5 million clones, with 85% to 95% as singletons. Germline assignment: CDR1 LGHNA and CDR2 YSLEER. The CDR3 length is 15 residues. After removal of 1 base from V and 2 bases from J, the junction contained 2 bases not matched to a gene. A single count supports this clone. Its matching antigen is unknown. The sequenced sample was naive CD4+ T cells from PBMCs. Subset meaning: CD45RA+ positively selected. The chain links TRBV4-3 to TRBJ1-2; 9 positions match TRBD1. This sequence was found in a man in his late teens or twenties in good health. Some clones in this sample may be carry-over from other donors' samples. The CDR3 loop reads CASSQGGTGNYGYTF. The CDR3 DNA reads as TGCGCCAGCAGCCAAGGAGGGACAGGGAACTATGGCTACACCTTC.